Each of the 4 T cell receptor beta chains below was sequenced from the same sample in a study of blood T cell repertoires in COVID-19. Using immunoSEQ multiplex PCR, the repertoire was profiled, and TCRdb retains in-frame clones only, with some absent. The profile shows 150,000 to 200,000 clones, less than 90% of them singletons. The sequencing input was peripheral blood. The receptor set was obtained from an older woman with COVID-19, enrolled during active disease.

The chain joins TRBV19 to TRBJ1-2; D is perhaps TRBD1 (6 bases). The germline V and J ends were trimmed by 6 bases and 4 bases, with 15 bases remaining between them. The CDR3 is 14 amino acids. Germline V gene data show CDR1 as LNHDA and CDR2 as SQIVND (reference sequence). The CDR3 sequence is CASSGQPPSYGYTF. The CDR3 DNA reads as TGTGCCAGTAGCGGACAGCCCCCATCCTATGGCTACACCTTC.

In the case of this clone: The same CDR3 also results from other DNA sequences found in this sample. The gene calls are TRBV18 and TRBJ1-1; TRBD1 matches at 9 bases. CDR1 is KGHSH and CDR2 is LQKENI in the germline V gene. The CDR3 consists of 14 residues. The V and J ends lost 3 bases and 5 bases, in that order; junction bases with no gene match: 4. The CDR3 DNA reads TGTGCCAGCTCACCTGGGACAGGGCGGACTGAAGCTTTCTTT. This encodes CASSPGTGRTEAFF.

V usage is TRBV28 and J usage is TRBJ1-1; tentatively, D is TRBD1 (5 bases). The germline V gene has CDR1 MDHEN and CDR2 SYDVKM. Deletions cut 6 bases from V and 0 bases from J, with 8 bases between. The CDR3 runs to 13 residues. CDR3 DNA: TGTGCCAGCAGCGGGGGGGTGAACACTGAAGCTTTCTTT. This codes for CASSGGVNTEAFF.

The rearrangement joins TRBV4-3 to TRBJ1-3; D is undetermined. This CDR3 contains 17 residues. Germline CDR1 is LGHNA and CDR2 is YSLEER. Between the trimmed V and J ends, which lost 0 bases and 4 bases, there was a span of 16 bases. The CDR3 is CASSQDYVQLAGNTIYF. CDR3 nucleotide sequence: TGCGCCAGCAGCCAAGATTACGTCCAGTTAGCGGGAAACACCATATATTTT.